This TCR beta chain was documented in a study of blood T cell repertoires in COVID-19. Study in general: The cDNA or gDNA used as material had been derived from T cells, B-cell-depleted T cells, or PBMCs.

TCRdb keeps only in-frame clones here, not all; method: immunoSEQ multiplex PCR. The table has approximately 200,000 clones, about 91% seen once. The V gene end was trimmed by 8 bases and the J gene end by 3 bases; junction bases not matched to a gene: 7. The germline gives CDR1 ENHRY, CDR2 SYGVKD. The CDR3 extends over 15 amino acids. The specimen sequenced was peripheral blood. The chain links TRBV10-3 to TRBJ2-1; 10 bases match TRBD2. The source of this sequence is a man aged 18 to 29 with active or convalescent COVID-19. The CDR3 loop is CAIRSGLAVYNEQFF. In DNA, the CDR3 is TGTGCCATCCGATCCGGACTAGCGGTCTACAATGAGCAGTTCTTC.